This record covers a single T cell receptor (beta chain). Its target is unknown. The data were produced by immunoSEQ multiplex PCR, yet TCRdb's version contains in-frame clones alone and is incomplete. The data show 1.6 million or so clones, approximately 98.5% seen once. The data are from a study of shared clonotypes between healthy human individuals. Study-wide findings and caveats: Richness estimates generally favored naive over memory subsets. Clonotype sharing among donors likely depends on sequencing depth.

CD4+ cells underwent separation, giving CD45RA+ naive and CD45RA-negative memory subsets. The CDR3 has 13 amino acids. The V and J ends lost 8 bases and 0 bases respectively, with 10 bases between them. Per germline, CDR1 SGHVS and CDR2 FNYEAQ. This TCR derives from a man aged 25-45 years in good health. Source material: naive CD4+ T cells sorted from blood. Subset specified: CD45RA+ positively selected. The chain couples TRBV7-6 to TRBJ1-1, with a possible D match to TRBD1 (6 bases). The DNA of the CDR3 is TGTGCCAGCCAGACAGGCGTGAACACTGAAGCTTTCTTT. Amino acids: CASQTGVNTEAFF.